The text below deals with one TCR beta chain. Its antigen remains unidentified. Base quality data are lacking; no much larger clone is found one base away. This sample is part of a study of blood T cells in healthy people across ages (dated by TCRdb to about 2015). At the level of the whole study: In model experiments, template switching captured about one uniquely barcoded TCR beta cDNA molecule for every two T cells. The study measured age-related changes in TCR beta repertoire diversity using deep sequencing normalized with unique cDNA molecular identifiers. Four age groups were formed from the donors: young (average 16 years), middle-aged (less than 40), aged (under 70) and long-lived (more than 75). Donors of different ages were randomly distributed across sequencing lanes to avoid experimental bias. The study analyzed two additional independent replicas of 1 million unique cDNA reads from the same blood draw for two donors, one aged 18 to 29 and one aged 80 or older.

The protocol used for the library was 5' RACE. This sample was sequenced with an Illumina HiSeq 2500. The second PCR ran for roughly 7 to 12 cycles and used a J-beta primer mix along with a sample-barcoded 5' primer. A unique molecular identifier was introduced onto each TCR beta cDNA molecule by a template-switch 5' adaptor carrying 12 random nucleotides. Each sample yielded at least 3 million CDR3-containing paired-end reads. First-strand cDNA was synthesized from all RNA with the Mint cDNA synthesis kit, primed by a TRBC-specific oligonucleotide. After uracil-DNA glycosylase treatment, a first 18-cycle PCR used universal primers M1SS and BC2_uni_R on all cDNA. Per the original workflow: For normalization, 1 million high-quality reads, each with a distinct molecular identifier, were randomly selected from each sample. Instead of being binned into consensus sequences, reads that shared molecular identifiers were thrown out. CDR3 identification, clonotype clustering and error correction used MiTCR with a Q25 quality threshold and the strictest error-elimination algorithm. A nonparametric unseen species model using Euler transformation provided a lower-bound estimate of total TCR beta diversity. TCRdb itself trimmed the public reads at Q25 with fastp, ran MiXCR and retained productive beta chains. Rows are combined by CDR3 protein, so each entry shows the most common genes and DNA. The V and J calls come from TCRdb's annotation, not from the publication. For this sample the table gives approximately 600,000 distinct CDR3 sequences, of which roughly 53% were detected only once. 30% to 45% of the sample is in the top ten clones.

CDR1 is given as SGHDN and CDR2 as FVKESK, both from the germline V gene. Trimming costs V 1 base and J 6 bases, and their ends lie 16 bases apart. The CDR3 covers 16 residues, taking in both the cysteine and the phenylalanine. The entry retains the CDR3 DNA only, 48 bases that are in frame from base 1. The paper as a whole reports these results and caveats: Donor CMV infection status was unknown, potentially confounding age-related changes in expanded clonotypes. Compared with the aged group, the long-lived group had more naive CD4+ T cells, fewer expanded clones and increased TCR diversity, suggesting age selection. Observed TCR beta diversity per million T cells fell roughly linearly with age, and a significant reduction was already apparent by age roughly 40. Estimates of total diversity from one million sequenced T cells were regarded as lower bounds and underestimates. Observed TCR beta diversity correlated strongly with the percentage of naive T cells measured by flow cytometry. Bulk unsorted PBMC profiling prevented conclusive comparison of naive and antigen-experienced compartments.

Systemically healthy Caucasian individuals from Russia, some 36 in total and aged about 6 to 95 years, were included as donors. About 9.1 milliliters of peripheral blood were collected from each donor into EDTA-treated Vacutainer tubes. Ficoll-Paque density-gradient centrifugation was used to isolate PBMCs, with at least 7 million obtained per sample. Total RNA, at least 5.5 micrograms per sample, was extracted from PBMCs with Trizol reagent. For every donor, an aliquot of PBMCs went through flow cytometry to measure the percentages of naive CD45RAhigh/CD27high T cells. The rearrangement joined TRBV14 to TRBJ2-4; the D gene is not confidently resolved. The sequencing input was blood. The receptor was isolated from a man aged 60 to 75 in good health. The DNA reads TGTGCCAGCAGCCAAGGGGTGAGACCCCAAGGAAACATTCAGTACTTC. Translated, this gives CASSQGVRPQGNIQYF. Joined to the reference TRBV14 and TRBJ2-4 proteins, this CDR3 gives the full variable domain: EAGVTQFPSHSVIEKGQTVTLRCDPISGHDNLYWYRRVMGKEIKFLLHFVKESKQDESGMPNNRFLAERTGGTYSTLKVQPAELEDSGVYFCASSQGVRPQGNIQYFGAGTRLSVL.